The clone carrying this T cell receptor (beta chain) was observed many times. Its specificity is not known. RNA transcripts yielded amplified TCR beta CDR3 regions. HTBI primers were used for first-round RT-PCR of the TCR CDR3. TCRdb independently ran MiXCR on the multiplex PCR reads; one entry per CDR3 protein. The sample gives 550,000 to 600,000 distinct CDR3 sequences, roughly 17% of which show up once; around 19% is in the top ten. This CDR3 comprises 13 residues. V gave up 6 bases and J gave up 7 bases, with 13 bases separating them. CDR1 is MDHEN, CDR2 SYDVKM, per germline. This entry is derived from a study of T cells in Graves' hyperthyroidism and ophthalmopathy. General study results and limits: Ophthalmopathy stood apart from stable hyperthyroidism in a 13 V-J model.

V is TRBV28 and J is TRBJ1-5; no clear D. Specimen: blood. This TCR was recovered from a woman aged 18-29 years with Graves' hyperthyroidism. The CDR3 coding sequence is TGTGCCAGCAGCCCCAGCTTAGCCCAGCCCCAGCATTTT. Translating gives CASSPSLAQPQHF.